Following are 24 T cell receptor beta chains from one sample sequenced in a study of cytomegalovirus exposure and HLA in healthy donors. This PCR relied on a set of 60 Vbeta primers and 13 Jbeta primers. Sequencing used immunoSEQ multiplex PCR; TCRdb keeps in-frame clones, though not all of them. The sample lists around 70,000 clones; 74% were seen once. Sequencing was done on a sample of PBMCs. These receptor sequences come from a human donor in good health.

This clone turned up a few times. The chain employs TRBV6-1 and TRBJ2-3, with a tentative D call TRBD1 (6 bases). V lost 2 bases and J lost 1, with 22 bases in between. The CDR3 length is 19 residues. Germline assignment: CDR1 MNHNS and CDR2 SASEGT. The chain's CDR3 is CASSESVSTGTGRTDTQYF. The DNA for the CDR3 is TGTGCCAGCAGTGAATCGGTCTCGACCGGTACAGGGCGCACAGATACGCAGTATTTT.

CDR3 in amino acids: CASSERAGGGSYEQYF. The CDR3 bases are TGTGCCAGCAGTGAAAGAGCGGGAGGAGGGTCCTACGAGCAGTACTTC. The chain employs TRBV6-4 and TRBJ2-7; 9 positions match TRBD2. The length of the CDR3 is 16 residues. The J segment lost 1 base and the V segment lost 3 bases, leaving 7 bases of the junction unmatched. The germline CDR1 and CDR2 sequences are MRHNA and SNTAGT.

V is TRBV5-6 and J is TRBJ1-2, with D possibly TRBD1 on 5 matching bases. Germline assignment: CDR1 SGHDT and CDR2 YYEEEE. The CDR3 runs to 13 residues. V gave up 0 bases and J gave up 5 bases, with 8 bases separating them. CDR3 nucleotide sequence: TGTGCCAGCAGCTTGGAGACAGTATATGGCTACACCTTC. Residues: CASSLETVYGYTF.

The chain carries TRBV5-1 and TRBJ2-2; 11 positions match TRBD2. This CDR3 region has 17 residues. CDR1 is SGHRS, CDR2 YFSETQ, per germline. J lost 3 bases, V lost 4 bases, and 8 bases had no gene match. CDR3 loop: CASSPIAGGPHTGELFF. DNA of the CDR3: TGCGCCAGCAGCCCAATAGCGGGAGGGCCACACACCGGGGAGCTGTTTTTT.

V and J are TRBV4-1 and TRBJ2-2, with D tentatively TRBD2 (6 bases). This CDR3 spans 16 amino acids. CDR1 and CDR2 (germline): MGHRA, YSYEKL. V lost 2 bases to trimming and J lost 0 bases, with 10 bases between them. CDR3 coding DNA: TGCGCCAGCAGCCAAAAAGCGGGCACGAACACCGGGGAGCTGTTTTTT. This sequence encodes CASSQKAGTNTGELFF.

The chain is built from TRBV9 and TRBJ2-7; no firm D call. The CDR3 extends over 13 amino acids. The germline CDR1 and CDR2 sequences are SGDLS and YYNGEE. V was trimmed by 0 bases and J by 3 bases, leaving 7 bases between them. DNA of the CDR3: TGTGCCAGCAGCGTAGGGCAGTTCTACGAGCAGTACTTC. Translating it yields CASSVGQFYEQYF. Combining the CDR3 with reference TRBV9 and TRBJ2-7 gives the whole variable domain DSGVTQTPKHLITATGQRVTLRCSPRSGDLSVYWYQQSLDQGLQFLIQYYNGEERAKGNILERFSAQQFPDLHSELNLSSLELGDSALYFCASSVGQFYEQYFGPGTRLTVT.

The chain has TRBV25-1 and TRBJ1-1; D may be TRBD1 (5 bases). CDR3 length: 14 amino acids. CDR1 is MGHDK and CDR2 is SYGVNS in the germline V gene. Trimming cost V 2 bases and J 3 bases, with 10 bases left between them. The CDR3 sequence: CASSEPRGDTEAFF. In nucleotides, the CDR3 is TGTGCCAGCAGTGAACCTAGGGGTGACACTGAAGCTTTCTTT.

The V call is TRBV10-1, the J call TRBJ2-5, with 14 nucleotides matching TRBD2. The V gene's germline CDR1 is WNHNN and CDR2 SYGVQD (reference sequence). The CDR3 sequence is 14 residues long. J was trimmed by 5 bases and V by 6 bases; bases with no gene match: 2. The CDR3: CASRGLAGVETQYF. The CDR3 DNA reads as TGCGCCAGCAGGGGACTAGCGGGAGTGGAGACCCAGTACTTC.

This clone turned up a few times. This chain links TRBV6-1 with TRBJ2-7; TRBD1 might be the D (6 bases). V lost 9 bases to trimming and J lost 2 bases, with 11 bases between them. The CDR3 length is 12 residues. Germline CDR1 MNHNS, CDR2 SASEGT. This chain's CDR3 is CASRDIAYEQYF. CDR3 nucleotides: TGTGCCAGTCGGGACATAGCCTACGAGCAGTACTTC.

The chain uses TRBV15 and TRBJ1-3; a possible D gene is TRBD1 (5 bases). Germline-derived CDR1 and CDR2 are LNHNV and YYDKDF (reference sequence). This CDR3 spans 17 amino acids. Trimming took 0 bases from V and 0 from J, leaving 12 bases between them. CDR3 DNA: TGTGCCACCAGCAGAGATAGTCCGACAGTCTCTGGAAACACCATATATTTT. This codes for CATSRDSPTVSGNTIYF.

Turning to this clone: Other DNA sequences from this sample encode an identical CDR3 as well. The genes are TRBV18 and TRBJ2-3, with 11 bases that match TRBD2. Germline CDR1 is KGHSH and CDR2 is LQKENI. V lost 3 bases, J lost 0 bases, and 2 bases stayed unmatched. The CDR3 extends over 16 amino acids. The CDR3 is CASSPIAGGSTDTQYF. The DNA of the CDR3 is TGTGCCAGCTCACCGATAGCGGGAGGGAGCACAGATACGCAGTATTTT.

The genes are TRBV5-1 and TRBJ1-2; D may be TRBD1 (6 bases). The germline V gene encodes CDR1 SGHRS and CDR2 YFSETQ. CDR3 length: 13 residues. The V end lost 4 bases, the J end lost 6 bases, and 13 bases lay between the germline ends. CDR3 nucleotide sequence: TGCGCCAGCAGCGTAACAGGGTTAGATGGCTACACCTTC. The encoded protein is CASSVTGLDGYTF.

In its sample, this clone was seen a few times. This chain links TRBV25-1 with TRBJ1-2, with unresolved D. V was clipped by 5 bases and J by 3 bases, with 10 bases between them. The CDR3 is 13 residues long. CDR1 MGHDK and CDR2 SYGVNS come from the germline V gene. As DNA, the CDR3 is TGTGCCAGCAGTCCCCGGGATTACTATGGCTACACCTTC. This translates into CASSPRDYYGYTF.

This chain joins TRBV7-9 and TRBJ1-1, with D possibly TRBD1 on 5 matching bases. Germline values: CDR1 SEHNR, CDR2 FQNEAQ (reference sequence). Trimming cost V 5 bases and J 7 bases, with 14 bases left between them. The CDR3 is made up of 13 amino acids. The CDR3: CASSLIPGVEAFF. The CDR3 DNA is TGTGCCAGCAGCCTTATTCCGGGGGTTGAAGCTTTCTTT.

This chain uses TRBV5-1 with TRBJ1-4; no clear D. Trimming stripped 3 bases from V and 7 bases from J, with 16 bases between. The CDR3 runs 15 residues. From germline, CDR1 is SGHRS and CDR2 YFSETQ. The CDR3 region has the DNA TGCGCCAGCAGCTCGGACGAGGGTTGGAGTGAAAAACTGTTTTTT. It encodes CASSSDEGWSEKLFF. Looking up the rest from reference TRBV5-1 and TRBJ1-4 gives the full variable domain: KAGVTQTPRYLIKTRGQQVTLSCSPISGHRSVSWYQQTPGQGLQFLFEYFSETQRNKGNFPGRFSGRQFSNSRSEMNVSTLELGDSALYLCASSSDEGWSEKLFFGSGTQLSVL.

This clone showed up just once. This rearrangement joins TRBV6-5 to TRBJ2-1; TRBD2 is a possible D gene (5 bases). The CDR3 has 16 residues. The germline V gene encodes CDR1 MNHEY and CDR2 SVGAGI. The ends were cut back, 4 bases at V and 4 bases at J, with 17 bases in the middle. The CDR3 is CASSWIQRLPYNEQFF. The CDR3 DNA sequence: TGTGCCAGCAGTTGGATACAGCGGTTACCTTACAATGAGCAGTTCTTC.

The chain combines TRBV5-1 with TRBJ2-2; D perhaps matches TRBD1 (6 bases). Trimming took off 2 bases at V and 5 bases at J, with 13 bases between the two ends. In germline, CDR1 is SGHRS, CDR2 YFSETQ. The CDR3 length is 15 residues. CDR3 region: CASSFGDRLTGELFF. In DNA form, the CDR3 reads TGCGCCAGCAGCTTCGGAGACAGGCTAACCGGGGAGCTGTTTTTT. The variable domain in full, completed from reference TRBV5-1 and TRBJ2-2, reads KAGVTQTPRYLIKTRGQQVTLSCSPISGHRSVSWYQQTPGQGLQFLFEYFSETQRNKGNFPGRFSGRQFSNSRSEMNVSTLELGDSALYLCASSFGDRLTGELFFGEGSRLTVL.

The genes are TRBV30 and TRBJ1-1; D may be TRBD1 (5 bases). The germline V gene has CDR1 GTSNPN and CDR2 SVGIG (reference sequence). Trimming left V 3 bases short and J 3 bases short, with 11 bases between. The CDR3 has 13 residues. CDR3 protein: CAWSGEGHTEAFF. The CDR3 DNA sequence: TGTGCCTGGAGCGGGGAGGGGCACACTGAAGCTTTCTTT.

The chain has TRBV7-6 and TRBJ1-4; D unclear. Between the trimmed V and J ends, which lost 5 bases and 10 bases, there was a span of 11 bases. Looked up from germline, CDR1 is SGHVS and CDR2 is FNYEAQ. The CDR3 is 12 amino acids. CDR3 protein: CASSPGGGKLFF. CDR3 sequence (DNA): TGTGCCAGCAGCCCAGGAGGTGGAAAACTGTTTTTT.

The chain is built from TRBV6-5 and TRBJ1-1; D possibly corresponds to TRBD1 (5 bases). CDR3 size: 14 residues. The V gene's germline CDR1 is MNHEY and CDR2 SVGAGI. Trimming removed 5 bases at V and 5 bases at J, with 15 bases between. The CDR3 loop is CASSPGRGVTEAFF. In nucleotides, the CDR3 is TGTGCCAGCAGTCCGGGCCGGGGGGTGACTGAAGCTTTCTTT.

The gene calls are TRBV7-9 and TRBJ2-3, with 8 bases that match TRBD2. The V gene end was trimmed by 2 bases and the J gene end by 3 bases; junction bases not matched to a gene: 1. Germline V gives CDR1 SEHNR, CDR2 FQNEAQ (reference sequence). There are 14 residues in the CDR3. The CDR3 DNA sequence: TGTGCCAGCAGCTTATTAGCGGGAACAGATACGCAGTATTTT. This sequence encodes CASSLLAGTDTQYF. The full variable domain, completed using reference TRBV7-9 and TRBJ2-3, is DTGVSQNPRHKITKRGQNVTFRCDPISEHNRLYWYRQTLGQGPEFLTYFQNEAQLEKSRLLSDRFSAERPKGSFSTLEIQRTEQGDSAMYLCASSLLAGTDTQYFGPGTRLTVL.

The CDR3 DNA sequence: TGTGCCAGCAGCAGGGGGATCACTGAAGCTTTCTTT. Amino acids: CASSRGITEAFF. The rearrangement joins TRBV6-5 to TRBJ1-1, with 7 bases lining up with TRBD1. Germline CDR1 and CDR2: MNHEY and SVGAGI. This CDR3 spans 12 amino acids. The junction had 2 bases not matched to a gene; V was cut back by 6 bases and J by 4 bases.

The J gene is TRBJ2-1, the V gene TRBV5-1; 11 bases agree with TRBD1. This CDR3 spans 16 amino acids. The J segment lost 4 bases and the V segment lost 0 bases, leaving 3 bases of the junction unmatched. Germline CDR1 reads SGHRS; CDR2 reads YFSETQ. The CDR3 reads CASSLAGTGGYNEQFF. The CDR3 nucleotides are TGCGCCAGCAGCTTGGCAGGGACAGGGGGGTACAATGAGCAGTTCTTC. The entire variable domain, with the rest obtained from reference TRBV5-1 and TRBJ2-1, is as follows: KAGVTQTPRYLIKTRGQQVTLSCSPISGHRSVSWYQQTPGQGLQFLFEYFSETQRNKGNFPGRFSGRQFSNSRSEMNVSTLELGDSALYLCASSLAGTGGYNEQFFGPGTRLTVL.

The rearrangement links TRBV11-3 to TRBJ1-3; D perhaps matches TRBD1 (6 bases). The CDR3 contains 15 residues. Trimming pared 5 bases from V and 0 bases from J, leaving 11 bases between. CDR1 and CDR2 from the germline V gene are SGHNT and YENEEA. CDR3 sequence reads: CASSQDSDSGNTIYF. The CDR3 DNA is TGTGCCAGCAGCCAGGACAGCGACTCTGGAAACACCATATATTTT.